The T cell receptor (beta chain) under discussion was sequenced for a study of T cell responses to AZD1222 COVID-19 vaccine. TCRdb's copy holds only in-frame clones and misses some; the assay was immunoSEQ multiplex PCR. The sample totals around 150,000 clones; its top ten clones hold 2% to 2.5%. Germline CDR1 and CDR2: MDHEN and SYDVKM. The CDR3 is made up of 15 amino acids. The trim removed 6 bases at V and 4 bases at J, leaving 5 bases unmatched. This clonotype was sampled from an adult in good health. The chain uses TRBV28 and TRBJ2-2; 10 bases agree with TRBD2. Sequencing input: peripheral blood. CDR3 loop: CASRVAGGSTGELFF. The CDR3 DNA reads TGTGCCAGCAGGGTAGCGGGGGGAAGCACCGGGGAGCTGTTTTTT.